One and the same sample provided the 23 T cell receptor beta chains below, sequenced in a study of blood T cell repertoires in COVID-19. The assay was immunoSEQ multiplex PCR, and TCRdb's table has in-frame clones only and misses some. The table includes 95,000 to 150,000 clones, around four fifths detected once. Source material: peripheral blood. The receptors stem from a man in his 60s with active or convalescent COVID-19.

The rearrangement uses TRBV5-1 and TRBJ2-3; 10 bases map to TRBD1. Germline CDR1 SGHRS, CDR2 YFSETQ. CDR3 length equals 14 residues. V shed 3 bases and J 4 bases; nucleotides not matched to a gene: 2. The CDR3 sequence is CASSSGQGADTQYF. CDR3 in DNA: TGCGCCAGCAGCTCCGGACAGGGGGCAGATACGCAGTATTTT.

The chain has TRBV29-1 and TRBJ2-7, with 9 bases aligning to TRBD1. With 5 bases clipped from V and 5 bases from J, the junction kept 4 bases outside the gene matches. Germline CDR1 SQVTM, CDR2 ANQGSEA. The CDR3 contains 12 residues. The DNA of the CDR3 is TGCAGCGTTATTAGGACAGGGGACGAGCAGTACTTC. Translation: CSVIRTGDEQYF.

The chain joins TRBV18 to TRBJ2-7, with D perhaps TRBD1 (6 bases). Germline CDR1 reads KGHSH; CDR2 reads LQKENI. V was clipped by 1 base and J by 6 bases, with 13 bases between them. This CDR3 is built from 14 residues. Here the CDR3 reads CASSPRQVSREQYF. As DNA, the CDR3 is TGTGCCAGCTCACCACGACAGGTTTCCCGCGAGCAGTACTTC.

CDR3 nucleotide sequence: TGTGCCAGCAGCTCCTGGGGACTAGCGGGATCCACAGATACGCAGTATTTT. Protein product: CASSSWGLAGSTDTQYF. The chain links TRBV7-2 to TRBJ2-3, with 13 bases that match TRBD2. The germline CDR1 and CDR2 sequences are SGHTA and FQGNSA. Trimming took 4 bases from V and 2 from J; bases not matched to a gene: 6. The CDR3 runs to 17 residues.

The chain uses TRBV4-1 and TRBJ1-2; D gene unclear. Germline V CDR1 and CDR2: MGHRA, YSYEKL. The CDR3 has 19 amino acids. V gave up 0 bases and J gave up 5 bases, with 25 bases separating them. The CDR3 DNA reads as TGCGCCAGCAGCCAAGACACGGTCGGCAGTACCCCTCGGAGGTATGGCTACACCTTC. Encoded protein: CASSQDTVGSTPRRYGYTF.

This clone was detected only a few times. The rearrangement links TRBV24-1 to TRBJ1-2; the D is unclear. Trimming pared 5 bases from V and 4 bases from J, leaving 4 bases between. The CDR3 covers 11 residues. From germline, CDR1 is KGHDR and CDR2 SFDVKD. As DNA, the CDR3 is TGTGCCACCAGTGGCGGCTATGGCTACACCTTC. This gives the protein CATSGGYGYTF.

In DNA, the CDR3 is TGTGCCAGTAGTATCATCTACGGGACAGGGGGCACAGATACGCAGTATTTT. This sequence encodes CASSIIYGTGGTDTQYF. The chain has TRBV19 and TRBJ2-3, with 10 bases identical to TRBD1. Germline V gene sequence: CDR1 LNHDA, CDR2 SQIVND (reference sequence). This CDR3 is 17 amino acids long. V lost 3 bases, J lost 1 base, and 7 bases stayed unmatched.

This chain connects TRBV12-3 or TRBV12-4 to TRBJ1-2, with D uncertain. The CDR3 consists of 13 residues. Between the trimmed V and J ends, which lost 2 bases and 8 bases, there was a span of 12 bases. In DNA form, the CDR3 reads TGTGCCAGCAGTTTATACGGAACGGAGGGCTACACCTTC. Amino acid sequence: CASSLYGTEGYTF.

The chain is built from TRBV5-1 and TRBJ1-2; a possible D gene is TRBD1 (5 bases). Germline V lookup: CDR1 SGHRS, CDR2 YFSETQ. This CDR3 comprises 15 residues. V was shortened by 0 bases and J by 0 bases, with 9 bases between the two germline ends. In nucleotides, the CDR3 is TGCGCCAGCAGCTTGGTGCAGGGAACTAACTATGGCTACACCTTC. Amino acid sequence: CASSLVQGTNYGYTF.

The DNA of the CDR3 is TGTGCCAGCAGCCAGGACTTAGGTGGCTACACCTTC. Translation: CASSQDLGGYTF. This sequence joins TRBV5-5 and TRBJ1-2, with no clear D. The CDR3 is 12 residues long. The germline gives CDR1 SGHKS, CDR2 YYEKEE (reference sequence). V was shortened by 4 bases and J by 7 bases, with 11 bases between the two germline ends.

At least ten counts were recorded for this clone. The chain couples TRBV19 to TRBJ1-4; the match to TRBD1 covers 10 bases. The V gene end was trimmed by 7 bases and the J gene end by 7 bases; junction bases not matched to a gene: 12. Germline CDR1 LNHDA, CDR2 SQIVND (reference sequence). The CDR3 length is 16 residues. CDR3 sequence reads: CASTDYQGTGAEKLFF. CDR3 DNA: TGTGCCAGTACCGATTATCAAGGGACAGGGGCTGAAAAACTGTTTTTT.

CDR3 amino acids: CASSPRFRREGLGELFF. CDR3 in DNA: TGTGCCAGCAGCCCCCGTTTCCGGCGGGAGGGCCTCGGGGAGCTGTTTTTT. The V call is TRBV3-1 (or the pseudogene TRBV3-2), the J call TRBJ2-2; 9 nucleotides align to TRBD2. This CDR3 is built from 17 residues. Per the germline V gene, CDR1 is LGHDT and CDR2 is YNNKEL (reference sequence). Unmatched junction bases numbered 13, after V lost 4 bases and J lost 7 bases.

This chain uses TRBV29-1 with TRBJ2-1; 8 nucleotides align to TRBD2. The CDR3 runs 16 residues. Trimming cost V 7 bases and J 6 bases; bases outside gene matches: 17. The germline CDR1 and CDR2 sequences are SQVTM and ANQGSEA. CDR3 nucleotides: TGCAGCGCCAGATGGCCCTCCAGCGGGAGCTTCAATGAGCAGTTCTTC. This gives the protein CSARWPSSGSFNEQFF.

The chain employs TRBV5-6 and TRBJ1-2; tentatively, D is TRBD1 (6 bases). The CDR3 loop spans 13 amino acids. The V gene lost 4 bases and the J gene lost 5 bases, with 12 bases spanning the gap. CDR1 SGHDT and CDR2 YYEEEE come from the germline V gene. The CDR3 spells CASSNRQDYGYTF. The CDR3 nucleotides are TGTGCCAGCAGCAACCGACAGGATTATGGCTACACCTTC. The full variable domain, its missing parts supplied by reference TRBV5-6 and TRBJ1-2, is DAGVTQSPTHLIKTRGQQVTLRCSPKSGHDTVSWYQQALGQGPQFIFQYYEEEERQRGNFPDRFSGHQFPNYSSELNVNALLLGDSALYLCASSNRQDYGYTFGSGTRLTVV.

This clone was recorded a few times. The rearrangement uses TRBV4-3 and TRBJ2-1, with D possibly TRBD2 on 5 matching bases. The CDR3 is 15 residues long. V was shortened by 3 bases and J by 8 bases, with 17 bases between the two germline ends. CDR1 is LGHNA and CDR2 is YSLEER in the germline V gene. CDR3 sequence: CASSQRGGGGYEQFF. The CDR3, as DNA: TGCGCCAGCAGCCAGCGAGGTGGTGGAGGTTATGAGCAGTTCTTC.

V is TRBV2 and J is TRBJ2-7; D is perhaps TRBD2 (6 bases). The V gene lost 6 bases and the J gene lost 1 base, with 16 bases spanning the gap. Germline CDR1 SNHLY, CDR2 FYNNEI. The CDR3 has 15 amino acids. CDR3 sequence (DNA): TGTGCCAGCAGGATCGGGGGTGGTCTTTCCTACGAGCAGTACTTC. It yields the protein CASRIGGGLSYEQYF.

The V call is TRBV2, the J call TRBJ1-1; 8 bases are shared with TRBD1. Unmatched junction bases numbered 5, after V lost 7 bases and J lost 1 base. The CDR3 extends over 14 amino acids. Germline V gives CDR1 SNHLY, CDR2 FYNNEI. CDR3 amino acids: CASTPGTGNTEAFF. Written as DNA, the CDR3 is TGTGCCAGCACCCCCGGGACAGGGAACACTGAAGCTTTCTTT.

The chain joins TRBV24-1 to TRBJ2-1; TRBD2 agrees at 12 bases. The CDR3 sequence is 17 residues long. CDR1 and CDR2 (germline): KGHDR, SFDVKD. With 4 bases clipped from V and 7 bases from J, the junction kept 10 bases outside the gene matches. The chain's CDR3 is CATSDRKLAGGRNEQFF. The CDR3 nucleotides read TGTGCCACCAGTGACCGAAAACTAGCGGGAGGAAGGAATGAGCAGTTCTTC.

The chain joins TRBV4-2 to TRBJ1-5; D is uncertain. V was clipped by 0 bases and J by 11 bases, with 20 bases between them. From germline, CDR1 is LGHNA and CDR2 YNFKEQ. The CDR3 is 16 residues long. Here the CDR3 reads CASSQDRGRAGSTQHF. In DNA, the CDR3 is TGTGCCAGCAGCCAAGATCGGGGAAGGGCCGGCAGCACCCAGCATTTT.

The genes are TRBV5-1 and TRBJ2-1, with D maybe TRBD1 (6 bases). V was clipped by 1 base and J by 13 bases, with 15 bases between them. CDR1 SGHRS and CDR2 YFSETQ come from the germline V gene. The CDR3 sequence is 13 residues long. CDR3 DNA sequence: TGCGCCAGCAGCTTGTCTCCAGGGGACGGTCAGTTCTTC. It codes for CASSLSPGDGQFF.

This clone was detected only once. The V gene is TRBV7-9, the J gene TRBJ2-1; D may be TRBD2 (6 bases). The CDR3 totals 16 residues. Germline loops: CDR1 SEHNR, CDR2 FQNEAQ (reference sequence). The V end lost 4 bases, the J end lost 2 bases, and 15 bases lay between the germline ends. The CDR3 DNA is TGTGCCAGCAGCTCCAATAGTGGGAGGCCCTACAATGAGCAGTTCTTC. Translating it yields CASSSNSGRPYNEQFF.

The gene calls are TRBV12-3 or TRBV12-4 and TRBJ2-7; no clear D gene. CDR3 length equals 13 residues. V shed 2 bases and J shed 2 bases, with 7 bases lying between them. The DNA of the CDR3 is TGTGCCAGCAGTTTACAGTCAGCCTACGAGCAGTACTTC. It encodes CASSLQSAYEQYF.

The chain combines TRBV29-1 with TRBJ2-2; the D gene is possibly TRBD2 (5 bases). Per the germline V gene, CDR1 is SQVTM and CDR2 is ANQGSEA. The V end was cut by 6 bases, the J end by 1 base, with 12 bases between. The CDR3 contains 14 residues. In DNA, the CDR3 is TGCAGCGTCTTCGGGGTGGGGAACACCGGGGAGCTGTTTTTT. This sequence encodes CSVFGVGNTGELFF.